A selection of T cell receptor beta chains follows, all from one sample in a study of OX40 agonist ivuxolimab in advanced cancers. Sequencing was performed with immunoSEQ multiplex PCR; in TCRdb, only in-frame clones are kept and a portion is missing. The sample lists approximately 52,000 clones; 85% to 95% were seen once. Source: CD4+ or CD8+ T cells sorted from blood, taken in a trial of the OX40 agonist ivuxolimab. These receptors were taken from an adult with an advanced solid tumor such as melanoma, head and neck, liver or kidney cancer. CDR3s include the opening cysteine and the closing phenylalanine or tryptophan. Each record gives: D gene, clone size, J gene, V gene, CDR3 protein, CDR3 DNA. D genes are given only for firm matches. Clone size is given for some rows only: seen once, a few or many times, or a class if the clone is expanded.

D: -
size: -
J: TRBJ2-5
V: TRBV27
CDR3: CASSLSGETQYF
DNA: TGTGCCAGCAGTTTATCAGGGGAGACCCAGTACTTC

D: -
size: few
J: TRBJ2-7
V: TRBV28
CDR3: CASQTTGGVYEQYF
DNA: TGTGCCAGCCAAACTACAGGGGGGGTCTACGAGCAGTACTTC

D: TRBD1
size: -
J: TRBJ1-2
V: TRBV9
CDR3: CASHGAGGLNYGYTF
DNA: TGTGCCAGCCATGGAGCAGGGGGACTTAACTATGGCTACACCTTC

D: -
size: -
J: TRBJ2-3
V: TRBV11-2
CDR3: CASSFGAGSTDTQYF
DNA: TGTGCCAGCAGCTTTGGAGCGGGTAGCACAGATACGCAGTATTTT

D: -
size: -
J: TRBJ2-7
V: TRBV28
CDR3: CASSLVLTYEQYF
DNA: TGTGCCAGCAGCCTGGTGTTAACTTACGAGCAGTACTTC

D: TRBD1
size: -
J: TRBJ2-1
V: TRBV4-1
CDR3: CASSQGRQGYNEQFF
DNA: TGCGCCAGCAGCCAAGGGAGACAGGGGTACAATGAGCAGTTCTTC

D: TRBD2
size: -
J: TRBJ2-7
V: TRBV5-1
CDR3: CASSLAGGDEQYF
DNA: TGCGCCAGCAGCTTGGCGGGAGGGGACGAGCAGTACTTC

D: TRBD1
size: once
J: TRBJ2-7
V: TRBV27
CDR3: CASKRTGAPYEQYF
DNA: TGTGCCAGCAAAAGGACAGGGGCGCCCTACGAGCAGTACTTC

D: TRBD2
size: -
J: TRBJ2-3
V: TRBV7-2
CDR3: CASSLGRELTAYF
DNA: TGTGCCAGCAGCTTAGGGCGGGAGCTTACCGCGTATTTT

D: -
size: -
J: TRBJ2-7
V: TRBV2
CDR3: CATGETYEQYF
DNA: TGTGCCACAGGGGAAACCTACGAGCAGTACTTC

D: TRBD2
size: -
J: TRBJ2-1
V: TRBV28
CDR3: CAIVLADRNEQFF
DNA: TGTGCCATCGTTCTAGCGGACCGCAATGAGCAGTTCTTC

D: -
size: -
J: TRBJ2-3
V: TRBV19
CDR3: CASSPDIWDTQYF
DNA: TGTGCCAGTAGTCCGGATATTTGGGATACGCAGTATTTT

D: -
size: -
J: TRBJ2-1
V: TRBV13
CDR3: CASSLAGGSSDEQFF
DNA: TGTGCCAGCAGCTTAGCCGGAGGGAGTAGCGATGAGCAGTTCTTC

D: TRBD1
size: -
J: TRBJ2-1
V: TRBV28
CDR3: CASNTRDRRNNEQFF
DNA: TGTGCCAGCAATACTCGGGACAGGAGGAACAATGAGCAGTTCTTC

D: -
size: -
J: TRBJ2-7
V: TRBV27
CDR3: CASSSGTYYEQYF
DNA: TGTGCCAGCAGTTCAGGGACTTACTACGAGCAGTACTTC

D: -
size: -
J: TRBJ2-7
V: TRBV4-1
CDR3: CASSQGTGTYEQYF
DNA: TGCGCCAGCAGCCAAGGGACGGGAACCTACGAGCAGTACTTC

D: TRBD2
size: once
J: TRBJ2-7
V: TRBV11-3
CDR3: CASSSGTSGILSYEQYF
DNA: TGTGCCAGCAGCTCCGGGACTAGCGGGATATTATCCTACGAGCAGTACTTC

D: -
size: -
J: TRBJ1-1
V: TRBV4-3
CDR3: CASSRTRGYTEAFF
DNA: TGCGCCAGCAGCCGGACACGGGGGTACACTGAAGCTTTCTTT

D: -
size: -
J: TRBJ1-5
V: TRBV2
CDR3: CASSIGGQPQHF
DNA: TGTGCCAGCAGTATAGGGGGTCAGCCCCAGCATTTT

D: TRBD1
size: -
J: TRBJ2-5
V: TRBV7-8
CDR3: CASSPYRGLETQYF
DNA: TGTGCCAGCAGCCCTTACAGGGGGCTTGAGACCCAGTACTTC